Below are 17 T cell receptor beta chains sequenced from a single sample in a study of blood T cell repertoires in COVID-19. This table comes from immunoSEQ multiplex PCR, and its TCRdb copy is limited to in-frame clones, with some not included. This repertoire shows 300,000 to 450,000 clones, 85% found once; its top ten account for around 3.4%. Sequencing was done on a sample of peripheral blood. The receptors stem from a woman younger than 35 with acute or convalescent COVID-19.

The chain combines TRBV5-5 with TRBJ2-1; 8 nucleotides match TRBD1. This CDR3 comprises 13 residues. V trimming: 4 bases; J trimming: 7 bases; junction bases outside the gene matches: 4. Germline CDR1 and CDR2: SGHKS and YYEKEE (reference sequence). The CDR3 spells CASSVRQGNEQFF. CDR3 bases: TGTGCCAGCAGCGTGAGACAGGGGAATGAGCAGTTCTTC. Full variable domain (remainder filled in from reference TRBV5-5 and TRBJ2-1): DAGVTQSPTHLIKTRGQQVTLRCSPISGHKSVSWYQQVLGQGPQFIFQYYEKEERGRGNFPDRFSARQFPNYSSELNVNALLLGDSALYLCASSVRQGNEQFFGPGTRLTVL.

The CDR3 bases are TGTGCCAGTAGTTTGGGCGAGCGGGAGGTAGATACGCAGTATTTT. It is translated as CASSLGEREVDTQYF. This rearrangement joins TRBV19 to TRBJ2-3, with 9 bases fitting TRBD2. V lost 5 bases, J lost 5 bases, and 8 bases stayed unmatched. Germline CDR1 and CDR2: LNHDA and SQIVND (reference sequence). The length of the CDR3 is 15 residues.

The CDR3 DNA sequence: TGTGCCAGTAGTATAGTGGCCTTTAGCAATCAGCCCCAGCATTTT. Translated: CASSIVAFSNQPQHF. The V and J genes are TRBV19 and TRBJ1-5, with D unclear. The CDR3 has 15 residues. Trimming removed 1 base at V and 0 bases at J, with 7 bases between. CDR1 LNHDA and CDR2 SQIVND come from the germline V gene (reference sequence).

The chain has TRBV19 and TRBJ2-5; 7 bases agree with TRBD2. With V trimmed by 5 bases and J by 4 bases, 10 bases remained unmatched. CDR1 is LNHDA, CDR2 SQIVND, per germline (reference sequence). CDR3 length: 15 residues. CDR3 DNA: TGTGCCAGTAGTCCCCGAGGGCTAGCGGCAGAGACCCAGTACTTC. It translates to CASSPRGLAAETQYF.

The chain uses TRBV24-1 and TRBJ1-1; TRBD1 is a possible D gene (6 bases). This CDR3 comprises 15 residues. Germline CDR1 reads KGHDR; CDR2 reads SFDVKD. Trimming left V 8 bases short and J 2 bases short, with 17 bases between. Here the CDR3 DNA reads TGTGCCACCACGCCCGAGGACAGAAACAACACTGAAGCTTTCTTT. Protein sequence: CATTPEDRNNTEAFF.

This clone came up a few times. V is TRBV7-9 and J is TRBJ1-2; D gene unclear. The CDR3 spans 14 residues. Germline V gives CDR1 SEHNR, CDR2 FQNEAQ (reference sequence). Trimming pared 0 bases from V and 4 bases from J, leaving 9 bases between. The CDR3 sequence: CASSLAGQIYGYTF. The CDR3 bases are TGTGCCAGCAGCTTAGCTGGTCAGATCTATGGCTACACCTTC.

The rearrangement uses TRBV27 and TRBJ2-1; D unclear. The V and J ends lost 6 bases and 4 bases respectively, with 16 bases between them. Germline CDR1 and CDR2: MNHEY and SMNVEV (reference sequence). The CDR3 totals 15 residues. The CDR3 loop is CASRPNPRIYNEQFF. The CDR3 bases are TGTGCCAGCAGACCGAACCCTAGAATTTACAATGAGCAGTTCTTC.

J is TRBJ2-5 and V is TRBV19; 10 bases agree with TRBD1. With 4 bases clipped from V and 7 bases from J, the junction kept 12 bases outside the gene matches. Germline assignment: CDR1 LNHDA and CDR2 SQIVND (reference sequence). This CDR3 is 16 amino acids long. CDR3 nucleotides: TGTGCCAGTAGTAACCAACGACAGGGGGCGATGGGGACCCAGTACTTC. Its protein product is CASSNQRQGAMGTQYF. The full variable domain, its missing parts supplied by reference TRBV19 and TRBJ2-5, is DGGITQSPKYLFRKEGQNVTLSCEQNLNHDAMYWYRQDPGQGLRLIYYSQIVNDFQKGDIAEGYSVSREKKESFPLTVTSAQKNPTAFYLCASSNQRQGAMGTQYFGPGTRLLVL.

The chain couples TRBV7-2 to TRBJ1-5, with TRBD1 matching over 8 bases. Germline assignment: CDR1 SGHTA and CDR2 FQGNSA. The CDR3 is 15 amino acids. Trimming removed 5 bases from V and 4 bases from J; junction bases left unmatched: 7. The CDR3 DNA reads TGTGCCAGCAGCCCCACAGGGGGTGTAAATCAGCCCCAGCATTTT. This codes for CASSPTGGVNQPQHF.

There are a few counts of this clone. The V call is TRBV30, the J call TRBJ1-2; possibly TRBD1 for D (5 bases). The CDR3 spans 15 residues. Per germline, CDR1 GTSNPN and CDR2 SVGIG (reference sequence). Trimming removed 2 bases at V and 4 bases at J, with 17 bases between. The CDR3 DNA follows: TGTGCCTGGAGTAGGGGTGACCCGCGGGGCTATGGCTACACCTTC. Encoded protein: CAWSRGDPRGYGYTF.

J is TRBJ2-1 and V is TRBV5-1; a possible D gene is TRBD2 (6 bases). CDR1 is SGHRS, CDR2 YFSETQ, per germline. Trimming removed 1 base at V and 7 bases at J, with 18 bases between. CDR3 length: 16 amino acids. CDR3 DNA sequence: TGCGCCAGCAGCTTGTTCGTCGGGCCAGGAGGGAATGAGCAGTTCTTC. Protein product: CASSLFVGPGGNEQFF.

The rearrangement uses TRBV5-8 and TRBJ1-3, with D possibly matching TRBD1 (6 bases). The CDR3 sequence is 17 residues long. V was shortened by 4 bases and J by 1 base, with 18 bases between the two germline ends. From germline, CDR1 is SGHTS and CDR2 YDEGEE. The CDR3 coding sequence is TGTGCCAGCAGCGCCCAGCACACAGGGATATCTGGAAACACCATATATTTT. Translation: CASSAQHTGISGNTIYF.

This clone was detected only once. CDR3 bases: TGTGCCAGCAGCTTGACAGGGAAAAATGAAAAACTGTTTTTT. This codes for CASSLTGKNEKLFF. V gene TRBV7-2 combines with J gene TRBJ1-4; the match to TRBD1 covers 7 bases. CDR3 length: 14 amino acids. CDR1 is SGHTA, CDR2 FQGNSA, per germline. Unmatched junction bases numbered 3, after V lost 3 bases and J lost 5 bases.

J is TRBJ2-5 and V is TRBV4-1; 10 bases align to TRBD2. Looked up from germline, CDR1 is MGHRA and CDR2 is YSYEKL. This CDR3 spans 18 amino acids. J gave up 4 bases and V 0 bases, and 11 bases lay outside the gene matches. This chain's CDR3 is CASSQDLTASGSSETQYF. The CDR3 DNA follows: TGCGCCAGCAGCCAAGATCTTACGGCTAGCGGGAGTTCAGAGACCCAGTACTTC.

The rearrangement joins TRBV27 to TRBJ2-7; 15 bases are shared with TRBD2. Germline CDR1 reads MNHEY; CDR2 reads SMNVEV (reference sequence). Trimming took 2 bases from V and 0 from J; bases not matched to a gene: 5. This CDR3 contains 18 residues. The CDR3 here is CASSLRTSGRALSYEQYF. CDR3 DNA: TGTGCCAGCAGTTTACGGACTAGCGGGAGGGCCCTCTCCTACGAGCAGTACTTC.

The DNA for the CDR3 is TGTGCCAGCAGCCAAGGGGAGGGCACTGAAGCTTTCTTT. It translates to CASSQGEGTEAFF. The chain has TRBV3-1 (or the pseudogene TRBV3-2) and TRBJ1-1; D is uncertain. The V end lost 1 base, the J end lost 4 bases, and 7 bases lay between the germline ends. The CDR3 has 13 residues. Germline V CDR1 and CDR2: LGHDT, YNNKEL (reference sequence).

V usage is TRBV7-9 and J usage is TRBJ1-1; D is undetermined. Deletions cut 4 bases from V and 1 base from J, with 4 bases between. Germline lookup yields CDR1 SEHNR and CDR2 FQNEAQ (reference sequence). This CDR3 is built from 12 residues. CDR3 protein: CASSSENTEAFF. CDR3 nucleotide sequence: TGTGCCAGCAGCTCAGAGAACACTGAAGCTTTCTTT.